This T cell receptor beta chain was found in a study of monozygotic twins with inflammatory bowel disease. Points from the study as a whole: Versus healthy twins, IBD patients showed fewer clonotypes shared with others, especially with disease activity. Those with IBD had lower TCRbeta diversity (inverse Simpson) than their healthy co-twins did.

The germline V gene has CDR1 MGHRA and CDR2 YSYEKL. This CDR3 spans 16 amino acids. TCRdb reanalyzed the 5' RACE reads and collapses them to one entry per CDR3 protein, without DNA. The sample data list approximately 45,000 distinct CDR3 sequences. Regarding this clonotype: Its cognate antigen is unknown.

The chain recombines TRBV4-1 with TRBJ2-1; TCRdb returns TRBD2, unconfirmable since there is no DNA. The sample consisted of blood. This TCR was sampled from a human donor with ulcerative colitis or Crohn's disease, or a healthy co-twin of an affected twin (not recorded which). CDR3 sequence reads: CASSQERRATYNEQFF.